One and the same sample provided the 23 T cell receptor beta chains below, sequenced in a study of OX40 agonist ivuxolimab in advanced cancers. Sequencing used immunoSEQ multiplex PCR; TCRdb keeps in-frame clones, though not all of them. The repertoire holds about 49,000 clones, with 84% as singletons. The specimen was CD4+ or CD8+ T cells sorted from blood, collected in a trial of the OX40 agonist ivuxolimab. The receptor source for this set is an adult with an advanced solid tumor such as melanoma, head and neck, liver or kidney cancer.

In this sample, this clone turned up once. The chain joins TRBV5-6 to TRBJ2-1; no definite D call. The CDR3 is made up of 14 amino acids. V was shortened by 0 bases and J by 6 bases, with 10 bases between the two germline ends. Germline V gene data show CDR1 as SGHDT and CDR2 as YYEEEE. The CDR3 is CASSLGPIGNEQFF. The CDR3 bases are TGTGCCAGCAGCTTGGGCCCGATTGGCAATGAGCAGTTCTTC.

This clone was picked up one time. The chain links TRBV6-5 to TRBJ1-2; D is perhaps TRBD1 (5 bases). The CDR3 is made up of 13 amino acids. Germline lookup yields CDR1 MNHEY and CDR2 SVGAGI. V dropped 6 bases and J dropped 5 bases, with 13 bases sitting between them. The CDR3 sequence is CASSSLTAYGYTF. Here the CDR3 DNA reads TGTGCCAGCAGCTCCTTGACAGCGTATGGCTACACCTTC.

The CDR3 region is CASSTSPEQYF. CDR3 sequence (DNA): TGTGCCAGCAGCACCAGTCCCGAGCAGTACTTC. This chain connects TRBV7-2 to TRBJ2-7; D uncertain. Germline assignment: CDR1 SGHTA and CDR2 FQGNSA. The V end lost 5 bases, the J end lost 6 bases, and 8 bases lay between the germline ends. The CDR3 is 11 residues long.

The chain links TRBV5-1 to TRBJ2-7, with D possibly TRBD1 on 6 matching bases. Looked up from germline, CDR1 is SGHRS and CDR2 is YFSETQ. Between the trimmed V and J ends, which lost 1 base and 3 bases, there was a span of 17 bases. The CDR3 sequence is 16 residues long. The CDR3: CASSLNVGALVYEQYF. The CDR3 bases are TGCGCCAGCAGCTTGAATGTGGGGGCTCTCGTCTACGAGCAGTACTTC.

The chain employs TRBV4-1 and TRBJ1-1; the D gene is possibly TRBD1 (6 bases). V lost 1 base and J 8 bases, leaving 20 bases between the germline ends. The CDR3 has 16 amino acids. Germline CDR1 and CDR2: MGHRA and YSYEKL. The DNA for the CDR3 is TGCGCCAGCAGCCAAGCCGAGGGGGGGGCGCTTAAGGAAGCTTTCTTT. Protein sequence: CASSQAEGGALKEAFF.

The chain uses TRBV5-1 and TRBJ1-4; TRBD1 might be the D (5 bases). Trimming left V 4 bases short and J 8 bases short, with 12 bases between. The CDR3 extends over 13 amino acids. Per the germline V gene, CDR1 is SGHRS and CDR2 is YFSETQ. CDR3 sequence reads: CASSTGRGEKLFF. The CDR3 DNA reads TGCGCCAGCAGCACGGGACGTGGGGAAAAACTGTTTTTT.

V is TRBV28 and J is TRBJ2-3; 12 bases map to TRBD2. Germline lookup yields CDR1 MDHEN and CDR2 SYDVKM. Trimming cost V 5 bases and J 4 bases; bases outside gene matches: 7. This CDR3 has 16 residues. CDR3 nucleotides: TGTGCCAGCAGTATAGTTTGGACTAGCGGGGCAGATACGCAGTATTTT. This sequence encodes CASSIVWTSGADTQYF.

The genes are TRBV5-6 and TRBJ2-3, with no clear D. There are 12 residues in the CDR3. Trimming took off 4 bases at V and 4 bases at J, with 7 bases between the two ends. Per germline, CDR1 SGHDT and CDR2 YYEEEE. The CDR3 here is CASSLPADTQYF. As DNA, the CDR3 is TGTGCCAGCAGCCTCCCAGCAGATACGCAGTATTTT.

There are a few counts of this clone. The chain recombines TRBV13 with TRBJ2-7, with 10 positions matching TRBD1. The J segment lost 6 bases and the V segment lost 4 bases, leaving 15 bases of the junction unmatched. The germline V gene encodes CDR1 PRHDT and CDR2 FYEKMQ (reference sequence). The length of the CDR3 is 17 residues. CDR3 amino acids: CASSSRQGALSSGEQYF. The DNA of the CDR3 is TGTGCCAGCAGCTCCCGACAGGGGGCTTTAAGTTCTGGCGAGCAGTACTTC.

The gene calls are TRBV4-3 and TRBJ2-3; D possibly matches TRBD1 or TRBD2 (5 bases each). CDR1 and CDR2 from the germline V gene are LGHNA and YSLEER. The CDR3 has 14 amino acids. Trimming took off 6 bases at V and 3 bases at J, with 13 bases between the two ends. The CDR3: CASSWGPETDTQYF. CDR3 DNA: TGCGCCAGCAGTTGGGGACCAGAAACAGATACGCAGTATTTT.

This clone was observed a few times. The chain is built from TRBV7-9 and TRBJ1-4; 8 bases line up with TRBD1. The CDR3 is 13 residues long. Trimming cost V 5 bases and J 8 bases; bases outside gene matches: 4. Germline values: CDR1 SEHNR, CDR2 FQNEAQ (reference sequence). Here the CDR3 DNA reads TGTGCCAGCAGCCAGGGGGCGCGCGAAAAACTGTTTTTT. It is translated as CASSQGAREKLFF.

This chain links TRBV10-3 with TRBJ1-2, with 9 bases that match TRBD1. This CDR3 comprises 14 residues. Trimming at V came to 7 bases and at J to 2 bases, leaving 5 bases not matched to a gene. Germline CDR1 reads ENHRY; CDR2 reads SYGVKD. CDR3 sequence reads: CAIIEDRGNYGYTF. DNA for the CDR3: TGTGCCATCATTGAAGACAGGGGGAACTATGGCTACACCTTC.

This sequence joins TRBV19 and TRBJ1-2, with D uncertain. CDR3 length: 14 residues. Per the germline V gene, CDR1 is LNHDA and CDR2 is SQIVND (reference sequence). V gave up 5 bases and J gave up 2 bases, with 12 bases separating them. CDR3 residues: CASSQSTSNYGYTF. The DNA for the CDR3 is TGTGCCAGTAGTCAGTCCACGTCCAACTATGGCTACACCTTC.

The chain uses TRBV28 and TRBJ2-7; 8 bases match TRBD2. The CDR3 is 13 amino acids. J was trimmed by 7 bases and V by 6 bases; bases with no gene match: 8. The germline gives CDR1 MDHEN, CDR2 SYDVKM. The CDR3 coding sequence is TGTGCCAGCAGCCTAGGCGGGGGGCGGGAGCAGTACTTC. This sequence encodes CASSLGGGREQYF.

In this sample, this clone turned up a few times. The rearrangement joins TRBV29-1 to TRBJ2-5; 9 bases line up with TRBD1. After removal of 6 bases from V and 1 base from J, the junction contained 6 bases not matched to a gene. The CDR3 sequence is 14 residues long. Germline CDR1 SQVTM, CDR2 ANQGSEA. CDR3 residues: CSVPDRGSQETQYF. The CDR3 coding sequence is TGCAGCGTCCCGGACAGGGGATCCCAAGAGACCCAGTACTTC. The full variable domain, in which reference TRBV29-1 and TRBJ2-5 provide the parts outside the CDR3, is SAVISQKPSRDICQRGTSLTIQCQVDSQVTMMFWYRQQPGQSLTLIATANQGSEATYESGFVIDKFPISRPNLTFSTLTVSNMSPEDSSIYLCSVPDRGSQETQYFGPGTRLLVL.

The V gene is TRBV15, the J gene TRBJ1-4, with D unclear. The length of the CDR3 is 17 residues. V lost 0 bases and J lost 8, with 19 bases in between. Germline CDR1 reads LNHNV; CDR2 reads YYDKDF (reference sequence). The CDR3 loop is CATSRDIGAADGEKLFF. The CDR3 DNA reads TGTGCCACCAGCAGAGATATAGGCGCGGCAGATGGGGAAAAACTGTTTTTT. Full variable domain (rest looked up from reference TRBV15 and TRBJ1-4): DAMVIQNPRYQVTQFGKPVTLSCSQTLNHNVMYWYQQKSSQAPKLLFHYYDKDFNNEADTPDNFQSRRPNTSFCFLDIRSPGLGDTAMYLCATSRDIGAADGEKLFFGSGTQLSVL.

CDR3 nucleotide sequence: TGTGCCAGCAGCCCGAACTCGGGACAGGGAACTTACGAGCAGTACTTC. This translates into CASSPNSGQGTYEQYF. The chain joins TRBV7-2 to TRBJ2-7; 9 bases map to TRBD1. V lost 5 bases, J lost 4 bases, and 12 bases stayed unmatched. CDR1 SGHTA and CDR2 FQGNSA come from the germline V gene. The CDR3 sequence is 16 residues long.

The rearrangement uses TRBV4-1 and TRBJ2-7; 13 nucleotides line up with TRBD2. J lost 3 bases, V lost 1 base, and 6 bases had no gene match. Germline assignment: CDR1 MGHRA and CDR2 YSYEKL. The CDR3 has 17 amino acids. The CDR3 coding sequence is TGCGCCAGCAGCCAAGGGGGACTAGCGGGATTCGACTACGAGCAGTACTTC. This codes for CASSQGGLAGFDYEQYF.

This clone has more than one count but fewer than ten. V is TRBV5-1 and J is TRBJ2-2; 9 bases are a match to TRBD2. Trimming cost V 0 bases and J 1 base; bases outside gene matches: 1. Germline values: CDR1 SGHRS, CDR2 YFSETQ. This CDR3 is 16 amino acids long. CDR3 sequence reads: CASSLEAGGNTGELFF. As DNA, the CDR3 is TGCGCCAGCAGCTTGGAAGCGGGAGGGAACACCGGGGAGCTGTTTTTT. The full variable domain, rest sourced from reference TRBV5-1 and TRBJ2-2, is KAGVTQTPRYLIKTRGQQVTLSCSPISGHRSVSWYQQTPGQGLQFLFEYFSETQRNKGNFPGRFSGRQFSNSRSEMNVSTLELGDSALYLCASSLEAGGNTGELFFGEGSRLTVL.

This rearrangement joins TRBV18 to TRBJ1-1; the D is unclear. The V gene lost 5 bases and the J gene lost 1 base, with 8 bases spanning the gap. CDR1 KGHSH and CDR2 LQKENI come from the germline V gene. The CDR3 runs 13 residues. CDR3 protein: CASSKDENTEAFF. CDR3 bases: TGTGCCAGCTCAAAGGACGAGAACACTGAAGCTTTCTTT.

This clone appeared a few times. The chain is built from TRBV7-2 and TRBJ2-5; 7 nucleotides line up with TRBD2. CDR1 and CDR2 from the germline V gene are SGHTA and FQGNSA. Trimming took 5 bases from V and 7 from J; bases not matched to a gene: 13. CDR3 length equals 15 residues. The DNA for the CDR3 is TGTGCCAGCAGCCGACTAGCTAGAGGATCGGGGACCCAGTACTTC. The encoded protein is CASSRLARGSGTQYF.

The V and J genes are TRBV5-4 and TRBJ2-3; 10 bases agree with TRBD2. Germline CDR1 and CDR2: SGHNT and YYREEE (reference sequence). The CDR3 runs to 17 residues. V lost 4 bases to trimming and J lost 0 bases; unmatched junction nucleotides: 8. CDR3 residues: CASSPSGTSASTDTQYF. In DNA form, the CDR3 reads TGTGCCAGCAGCCCATCCGGGACTAGCGCCAGCACAGATACGCAGTATTTT.

This sequence joins TRBV2 and TRBJ2-3; D not certain. Trimming took off 3 bases at V and 3 bases at J, with 13 bases between the two ends. This CDR3 comprises 15 residues. Germline values: CDR1 SNHLY, CDR2 FYNNEI. CDR3 DNA: TGTGCCAGCAGTGATGGGTTAGTCAGGACAGATACGCAGTATTTT. Protein: CASSDGLVRTDTQYF.